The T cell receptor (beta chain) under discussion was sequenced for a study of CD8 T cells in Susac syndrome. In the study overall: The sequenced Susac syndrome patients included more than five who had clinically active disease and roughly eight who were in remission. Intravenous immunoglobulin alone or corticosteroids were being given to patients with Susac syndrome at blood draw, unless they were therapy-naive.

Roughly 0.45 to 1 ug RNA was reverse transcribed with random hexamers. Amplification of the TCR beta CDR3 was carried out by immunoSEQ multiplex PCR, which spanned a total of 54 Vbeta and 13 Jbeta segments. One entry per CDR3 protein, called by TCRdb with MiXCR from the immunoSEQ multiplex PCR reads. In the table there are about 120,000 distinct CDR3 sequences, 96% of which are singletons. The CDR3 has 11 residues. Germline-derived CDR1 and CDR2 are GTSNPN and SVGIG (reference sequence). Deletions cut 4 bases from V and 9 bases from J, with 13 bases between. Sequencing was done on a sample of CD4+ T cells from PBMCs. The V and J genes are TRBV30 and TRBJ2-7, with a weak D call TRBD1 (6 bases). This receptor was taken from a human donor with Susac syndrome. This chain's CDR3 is CAWTTGLWQYF. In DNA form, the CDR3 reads TGTGCCTGGACTACAGGGCTGTGGCAGTACTTC.